This TCR beta chain emerged from a study of blood T cell repertoires in COVID-19. TCRdb's copy holds only in-frame clones and misses some; the assay was immunoSEQ multiplex PCR. The table shows about 140,000 clones, with approximately 91% occurring only once. This CDR3 spans 18 amino acids. Germline V gene lookup returns CDR1 LGHDT and CDR2 YNNKEL (reference sequence). The V gene lost 3 bases and the J gene lost 0 bases, with 18 bases spanning the gap. V is TRBV3-1 (or the pseudogene TRBV3-2) and J is TRBJ2-1; D possibly corresponds to TRBD1 (6 bases). The sample consisted of peripheral blood. The clonotype comes from a man aged 45 to 65 with active or convalescent COVID-19. CDR3 nucleotide sequence: TGTGCCAGCAGCCAGGTAGGACAGTTCTTCATCTCCTACAATGAGCAGTTCTTC. As protein: CASSQVGQFFISYNEQFF.